This entry lists 10 T cell receptor beta chains sequenced from one sample in a study of T cells in Graves' hyperthyroidism and ophthalmopathy. Regions amplified from RNA transcripts were the TCR beta CDR3 regions. An initial round of RT-PCR targeting the TCR CDR3 relied on the HTBI primer set. Using its own MiXCR run on the multiplex PCR reads, TCRdb lists one record per CDR3 protein. The data show hundreds of thousands of distinct CDR3 sequences, about 38% seen once. Sample: blood. The source is a young man with Graves' hyperthyroidism.

In its sample, this clonotype was seen a few times. The V call is TRBV11-2, the J call TRBJ2-7; the D is unclear. The germline V gene has CDR1 SGHAT and CDR2 FQNNGV. Between the trimmed V and J ends, which lost 5 bases and 5 bases, there was a span of 10 bases. CDR3 length: 12 amino acids. DNA for the CDR3: TGTGCCAGCAGCCTAGTTAGGAACGAGCAGTACTTC. It encodes CASSLVRNEQYF. Looking up the rest from reference TRBV11-2 and TRBJ2-7 gives the full variable domain: EAGVAQSPRYKIIEKRQSVAFWCNPISGHATLYWYQQILGQGPKLLIQFQNNGVVDDSQLPKDRFSAERLKGVDSTLKIQPAKLEDSAVYLCASSLVRNEQYFGPGTRLTVT.

This clonotype came up many times. V is TRBV12-3 or TRBV12-4 and J is TRBJ1-1; 8 bases are a match to TRBD1. CDR3 length equals 14 residues. Losses at the gene ends were 5 bases for V and 1 base for J; bases not matched to a gene: 3. CDR3 nucleotide sequence: TGTGCCAGCAGTCAGGGACAGGCGAACACTGAAGCTTTCTTT. Protein product: CASSQGQANTEAFF.

J is TRBJ1-3 and V is TRBV3-1; tentative D call: TRBD1 (5 bases). Trimming left V 4 bases short and J 0 bases short, with 10 bases between. The germline V gene has CDR1 LGHDT and CDR2 YNNKEL (reference sequence). The CDR3 covers 15 residues. This CDR3 is CASSRGGSSGNTIYF. Written as DNA, the CDR3 is TGTGCCAGCAGCCGGGGCGGTAGCTCTGGAAACACCATATATTTT.

This clonotype has a handful of counts. The V gene is TRBV14, the J gene TRBJ1-4; TRBD1 is a possible D gene (6 bases). The V gene's germline CDR1 is SGHDN and CDR2 FVKESK. The CDR3 is made up of 16 amino acids. Trimming stripped 0 bases from V and 4 bases from J, with 12 bases between. DNA for the CDR3: TGTGCCAGCAGCCAAGAGACGGGGGCCCTTAATGAAAAACTGTTTTTT. It yields the protein CASSQETGALNEKLFF.

This clonotype was counted ten times or more. The chain joins TRBV9 to TRBJ2-5, with a weak D call TRBD1 (5 bases). V was pared by 0 bases and J by 6 bases, with 9 bases between. CDR1 SGDLS and CDR2 YYNGEE come from the germline V gene. This CDR3 has 13 amino acids. The CDR3 protein is CASSVEAGKTQYF. Here the CDR3 DNA reads TGTGCCAGCAGCGTAGAGGCAGGGAAGACCCAGTACTTC.

The chain joins TRBV9 to TRBJ1-3, with D perhaps matching TRBD1 (5 bases). This CDR3 contains 15 residues. Trimming pared 0 bases from V and 2 bases from J, leaving 9 bases between. Germline assignment: CDR1 SGDLS and CDR2 YYNGEE. In DNA, the CDR3 is TGTGCCAGCAGCGTAGGAGGGGAAACTGGAAACACCATATATTTT. Translation: CASSVGGETGNTIYF.

This clonotype has a handful of counts. The CDR3 is CASSRGQGSRYGYTF. The DNA of the CDR3 is TGTGCCAGCAGTCGTGGACAGGGGTCTCGCTATGGCTACACCTTC. V and J are TRBV6-5 and TRBJ1-2; 9 nucleotides line up with TRBD1. Germline values: CDR1 MNHEY, CDR2 SVGAGI. V was pared by 5 bases and J by 4 bases, with 8 bases of the junction left unmatched. The CDR3 spans 15 residues.

This chain links TRBV7-2 with TRBJ1-1, with 8 bases aligning to TRBD1. This CDR3 spans 14 amino acids. Trimming removed 3 bases from V and 4 bases from J; junction bases left unmatched: 4. The germline CDR1 and CDR2 sequences are SGHTA and FQGNSA. The CDR3 loop reads CASSFYTGGTEAFF. CDR3 nucleotide sequence: TGTGCCAGCAGCTTTTACACAGGGGGCACTGAAGCTTTCTTT.

The chain uses TRBV12-5 and TRBJ2-5, with a weak D call TRBD1 (6 bases). This CDR3 spans 14 amino acids. Germline V gene lookup returns CDR1 LGHNT and CDR2 FRNRAP. The CDR3 region has the DNA TGTGCCAGCAGTAACTACAGGGATCGAGAGACCCAGTACTTC. Translating gives CASSNYRDRETQYF.

The chain recombines TRBV20-1 with TRBJ2-5, with D perhaps TRBD1 (6 bases). In germline, CDR1 is DFQATT, CDR2 SNEGSKA (reference sequence). V was cut by 6 bases and J by 0 bases, with 14 bases left in between. This CDR3 is built from 14 residues. CDR3 protein: CSAIPQGYQETQYF. The CDR3 DNA reads as TGCAGTGCCATTCCACAGGGTTACCAAGAGACCCAGTACTTC.